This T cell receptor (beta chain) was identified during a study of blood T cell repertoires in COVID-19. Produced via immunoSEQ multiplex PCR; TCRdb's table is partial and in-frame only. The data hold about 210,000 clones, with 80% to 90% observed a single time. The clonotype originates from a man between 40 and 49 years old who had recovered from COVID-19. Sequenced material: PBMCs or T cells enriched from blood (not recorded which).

This CDR3 reads CASSFRGGDTQYF. CDR3 in DNA: TGTGCCAGCAGCTTCCGGGGGGGTGATACGCAGTATTTT. J is TRBJ2-3 and V is TRBV7-3; 8 nucleotides align to TRBD2. Unmatched junction bases numbered 2, after V lost 3 bases and J lost 6 bases. CDR1 SGHTA and CDR2 FQGTGA come from the germline V gene. The CDR3 loop spans 13 amino acids.